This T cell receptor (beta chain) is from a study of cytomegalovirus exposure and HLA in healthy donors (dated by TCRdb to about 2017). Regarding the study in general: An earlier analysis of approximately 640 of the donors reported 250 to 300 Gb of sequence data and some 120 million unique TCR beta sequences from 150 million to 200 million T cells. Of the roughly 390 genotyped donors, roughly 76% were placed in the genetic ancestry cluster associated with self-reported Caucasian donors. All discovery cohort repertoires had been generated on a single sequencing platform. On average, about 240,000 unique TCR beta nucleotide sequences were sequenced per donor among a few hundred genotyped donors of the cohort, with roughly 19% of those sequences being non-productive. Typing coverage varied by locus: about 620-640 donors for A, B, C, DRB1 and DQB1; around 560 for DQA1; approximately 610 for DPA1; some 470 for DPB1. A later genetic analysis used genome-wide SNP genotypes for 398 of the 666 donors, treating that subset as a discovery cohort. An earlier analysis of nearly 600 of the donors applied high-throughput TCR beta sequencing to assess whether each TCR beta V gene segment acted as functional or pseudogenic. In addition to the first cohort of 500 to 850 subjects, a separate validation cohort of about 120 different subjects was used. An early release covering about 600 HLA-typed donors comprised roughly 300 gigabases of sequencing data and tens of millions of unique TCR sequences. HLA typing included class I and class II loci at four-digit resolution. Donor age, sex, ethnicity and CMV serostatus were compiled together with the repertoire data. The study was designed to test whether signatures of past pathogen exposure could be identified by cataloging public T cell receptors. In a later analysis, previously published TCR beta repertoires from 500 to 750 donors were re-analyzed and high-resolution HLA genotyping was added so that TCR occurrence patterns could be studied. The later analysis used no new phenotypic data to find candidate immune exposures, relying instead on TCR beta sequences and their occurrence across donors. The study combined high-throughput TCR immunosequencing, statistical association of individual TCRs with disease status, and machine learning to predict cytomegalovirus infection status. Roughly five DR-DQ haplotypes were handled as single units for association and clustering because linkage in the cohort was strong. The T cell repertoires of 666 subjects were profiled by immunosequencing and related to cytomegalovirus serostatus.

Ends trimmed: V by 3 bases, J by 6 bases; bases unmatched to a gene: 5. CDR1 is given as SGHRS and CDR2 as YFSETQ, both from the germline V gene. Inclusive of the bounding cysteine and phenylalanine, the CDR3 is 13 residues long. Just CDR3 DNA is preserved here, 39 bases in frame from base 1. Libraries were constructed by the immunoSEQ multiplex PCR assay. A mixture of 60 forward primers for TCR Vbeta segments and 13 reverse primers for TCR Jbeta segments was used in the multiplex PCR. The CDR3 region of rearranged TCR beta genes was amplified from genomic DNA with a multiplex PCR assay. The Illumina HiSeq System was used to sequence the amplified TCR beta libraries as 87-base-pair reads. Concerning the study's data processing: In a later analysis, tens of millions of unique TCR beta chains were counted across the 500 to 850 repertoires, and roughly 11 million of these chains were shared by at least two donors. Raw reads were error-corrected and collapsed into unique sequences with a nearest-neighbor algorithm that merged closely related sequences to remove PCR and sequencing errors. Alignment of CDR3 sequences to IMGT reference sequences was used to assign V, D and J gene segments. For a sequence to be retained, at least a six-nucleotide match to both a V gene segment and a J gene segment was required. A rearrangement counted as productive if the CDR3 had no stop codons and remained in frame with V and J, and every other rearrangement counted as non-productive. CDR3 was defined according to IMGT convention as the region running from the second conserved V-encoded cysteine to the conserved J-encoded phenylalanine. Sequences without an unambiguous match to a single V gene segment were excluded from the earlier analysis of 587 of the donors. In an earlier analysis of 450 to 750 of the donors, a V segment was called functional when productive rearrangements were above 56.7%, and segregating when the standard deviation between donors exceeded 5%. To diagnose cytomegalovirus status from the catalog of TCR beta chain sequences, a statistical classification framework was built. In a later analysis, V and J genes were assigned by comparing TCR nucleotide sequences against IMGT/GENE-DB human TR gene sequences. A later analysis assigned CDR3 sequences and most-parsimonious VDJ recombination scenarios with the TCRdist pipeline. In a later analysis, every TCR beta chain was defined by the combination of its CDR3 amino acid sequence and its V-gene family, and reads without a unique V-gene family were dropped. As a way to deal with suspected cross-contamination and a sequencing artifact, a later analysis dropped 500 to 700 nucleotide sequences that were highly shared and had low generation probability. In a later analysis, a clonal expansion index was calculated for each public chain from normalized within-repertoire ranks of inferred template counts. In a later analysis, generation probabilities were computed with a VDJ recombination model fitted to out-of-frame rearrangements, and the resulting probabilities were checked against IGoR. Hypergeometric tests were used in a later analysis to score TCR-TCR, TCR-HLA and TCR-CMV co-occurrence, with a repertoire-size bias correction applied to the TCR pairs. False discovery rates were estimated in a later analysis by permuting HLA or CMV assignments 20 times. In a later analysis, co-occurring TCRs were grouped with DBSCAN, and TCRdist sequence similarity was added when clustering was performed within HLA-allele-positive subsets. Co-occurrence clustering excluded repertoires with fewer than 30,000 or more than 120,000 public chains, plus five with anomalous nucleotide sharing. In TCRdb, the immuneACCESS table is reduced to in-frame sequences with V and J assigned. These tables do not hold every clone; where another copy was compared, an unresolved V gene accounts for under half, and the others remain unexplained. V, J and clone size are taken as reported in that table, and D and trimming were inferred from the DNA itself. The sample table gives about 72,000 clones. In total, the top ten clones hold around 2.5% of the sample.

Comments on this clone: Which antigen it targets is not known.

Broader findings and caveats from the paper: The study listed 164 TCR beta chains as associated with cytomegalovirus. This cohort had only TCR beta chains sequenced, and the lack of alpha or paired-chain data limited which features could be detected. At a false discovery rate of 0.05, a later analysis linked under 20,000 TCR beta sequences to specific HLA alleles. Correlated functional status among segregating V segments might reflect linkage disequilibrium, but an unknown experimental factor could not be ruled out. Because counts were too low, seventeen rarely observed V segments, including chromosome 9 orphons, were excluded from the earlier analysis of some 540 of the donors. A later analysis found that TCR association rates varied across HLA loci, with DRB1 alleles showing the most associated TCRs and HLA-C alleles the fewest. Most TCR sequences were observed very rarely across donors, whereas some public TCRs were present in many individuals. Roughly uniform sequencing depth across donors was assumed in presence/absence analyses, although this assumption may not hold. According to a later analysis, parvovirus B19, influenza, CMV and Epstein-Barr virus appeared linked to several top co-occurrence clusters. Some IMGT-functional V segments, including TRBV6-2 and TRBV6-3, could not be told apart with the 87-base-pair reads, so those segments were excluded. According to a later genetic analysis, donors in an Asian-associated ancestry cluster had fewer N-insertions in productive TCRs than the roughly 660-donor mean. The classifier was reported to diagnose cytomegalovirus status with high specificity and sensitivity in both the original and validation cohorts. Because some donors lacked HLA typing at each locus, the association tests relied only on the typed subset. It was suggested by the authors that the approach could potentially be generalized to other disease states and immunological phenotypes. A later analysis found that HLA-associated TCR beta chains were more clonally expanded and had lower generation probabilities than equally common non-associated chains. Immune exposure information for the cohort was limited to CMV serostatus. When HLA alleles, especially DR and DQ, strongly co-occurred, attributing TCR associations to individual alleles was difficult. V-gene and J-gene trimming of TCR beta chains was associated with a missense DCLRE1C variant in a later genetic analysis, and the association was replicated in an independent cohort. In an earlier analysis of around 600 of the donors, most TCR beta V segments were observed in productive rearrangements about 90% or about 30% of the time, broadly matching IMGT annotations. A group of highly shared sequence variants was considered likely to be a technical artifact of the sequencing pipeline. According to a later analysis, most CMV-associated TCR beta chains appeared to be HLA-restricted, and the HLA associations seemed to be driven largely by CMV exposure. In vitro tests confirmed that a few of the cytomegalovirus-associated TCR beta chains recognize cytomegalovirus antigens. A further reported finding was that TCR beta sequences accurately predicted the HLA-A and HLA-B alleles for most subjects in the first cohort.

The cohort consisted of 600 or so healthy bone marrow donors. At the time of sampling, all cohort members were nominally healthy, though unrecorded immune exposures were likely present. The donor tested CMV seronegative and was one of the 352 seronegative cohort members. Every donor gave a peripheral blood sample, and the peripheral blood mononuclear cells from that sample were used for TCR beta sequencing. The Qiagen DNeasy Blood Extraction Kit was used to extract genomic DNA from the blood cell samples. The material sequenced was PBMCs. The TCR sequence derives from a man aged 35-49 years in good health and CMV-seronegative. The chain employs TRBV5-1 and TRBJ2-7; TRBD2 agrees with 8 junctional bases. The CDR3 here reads CASSWRGEGEQYF. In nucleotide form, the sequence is TGCGCCAGCAGCTGGCGGGGGGAAGGCGAGCAGTACTTC.